This T cell receptor (beta chain) was recovered during a study of T cell repertoires in cytomegalovirus infection. As for the study in general: Signatures in public TCR beta sequences pointed to both CMV infection and matching HLA type. The study's findings and limits: The response measured ex vivo was dominated by TCR beta clonotypes (HLA-C-restricted and CMV-specific). People with CMV and the relevant HLA were identified by cumulative public TCR beta family frequency.

Each CDR3 protein gets one entry after TCRdb re-called the reads with MiXCR. Here the sample spans about 570,000 distinct CDR3 sequences, roughly 42% being singletons. This CDR3 contains 14 residues. CDR1 SQVTM and CDR2 ANQGSEA come from the germline V gene. Trimming took 5 bases from V and 0 from J, leaving 11 bases between them. The sample holds a few counts of this clonotype. Antigen specificity is unknown. This sequence was found in a human donor in good health (CMV status not recorded). Some clones in this sample may be carry-over from other donors' samples. Sequenced here: cultured PBMCs, sampled from culture after CMV antigen stimulation. The chain combines TRBV29-1 with TRBJ2-1; the D is unclear. CDR3 DNA sequence: TGCAGCGTTTTGTCCCTTGGCTCCTACAATGAGCAGTTCTTC. Protein: CSVLSLGSYNEQFF.